Listed here is a single T cell receptor beta chain. This sample was taken from a study of blood T cell repertoires in COVID-19. About the study: The origin of the acute and convalescent COVID-19 samples was the United States, Italy and Spain.

The CDR3 runs 18 residues. Germline V gene sequence: CDR1 LNHDA, CDR2 SQIVND (reference sequence). The trim removed 5 bases at V and 1 base at J, leaving 14 bases unmatched. Original handling: It was from reference gene primer amplification that nucleated cell counts were estimated. The assay was immunoSEQ multiplex PCR, and TCRdb's table has in-frame clones only and misses some. The D gene and trimming were derived from the DNA, and the V and J assignments and clone size from that table. The sample consists of 90,000 to 150,000 clones, about 83% of them appearing once. The sequence was collected from a woman aged 45-65 years with acute or convalescent COVID-19. V gene TRBV19 combines with J gene TRBJ1-2, with 9 bases fitting TRBD1. The specimen sequenced was peripheral blood. CDR3 in DNA: TGTGCCAGTAGTGGGGTGAGGGACAGGGACAACTTTAACTATGGCTACACCTTC. Translation: CASSGVRDRDNFNYGYTF.